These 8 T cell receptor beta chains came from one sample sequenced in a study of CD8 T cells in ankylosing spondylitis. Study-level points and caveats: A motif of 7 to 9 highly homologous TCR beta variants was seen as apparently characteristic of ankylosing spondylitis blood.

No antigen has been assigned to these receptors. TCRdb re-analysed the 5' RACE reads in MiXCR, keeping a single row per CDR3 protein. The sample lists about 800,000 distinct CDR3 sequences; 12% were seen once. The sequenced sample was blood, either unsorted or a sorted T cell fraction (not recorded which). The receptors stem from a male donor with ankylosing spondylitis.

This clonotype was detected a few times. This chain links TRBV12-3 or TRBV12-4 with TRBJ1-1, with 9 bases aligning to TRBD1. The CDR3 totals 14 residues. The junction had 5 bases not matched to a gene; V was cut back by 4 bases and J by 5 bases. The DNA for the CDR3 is TGTGCCAGCAGTTGGGGACAGGGAGTTACTGAAGCTTTCTTT. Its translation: CASSWGQGVTEAFF.

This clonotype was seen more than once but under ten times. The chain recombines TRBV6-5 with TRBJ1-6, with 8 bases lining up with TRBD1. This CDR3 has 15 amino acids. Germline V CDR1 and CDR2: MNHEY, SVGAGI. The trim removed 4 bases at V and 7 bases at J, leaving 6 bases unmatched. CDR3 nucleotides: TGTGCCAGCAGTTCCCGGGACAGGTTAAATTCACCCCTCCACTTT. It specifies CASSSRDRLNSPLHF.

The CDR3 DNA is TGTGCCAGCAGCATTACTTCCAGCTCCTACGAGCAGTACTTC. Translating it yields CASSITSSSYEQYF. The V and J genes are TRBV5-5 and TRBJ2-7; D unresolved. The V end was cut by 4 bases, the J end by 0 bases, with 11 bases between. CDR1 and CDR2 (germline): SGHKS, YYEKEE (reference sequence). The CDR3 has 14 amino acids.

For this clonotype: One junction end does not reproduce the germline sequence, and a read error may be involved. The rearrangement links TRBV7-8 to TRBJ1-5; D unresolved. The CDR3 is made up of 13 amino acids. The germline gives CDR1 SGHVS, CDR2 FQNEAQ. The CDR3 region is CASSLDKDQSQHF. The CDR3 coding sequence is TGTGCCAGCAGCTTAGATAAGGATCAGTCCCAGCATTTT.

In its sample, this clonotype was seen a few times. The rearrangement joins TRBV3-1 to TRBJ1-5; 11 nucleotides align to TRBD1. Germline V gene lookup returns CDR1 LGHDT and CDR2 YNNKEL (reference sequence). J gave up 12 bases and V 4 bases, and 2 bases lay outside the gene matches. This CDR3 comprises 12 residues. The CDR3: CASSPGQGVQHF. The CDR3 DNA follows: TGTGCCAGCAGCCCGGGACAGGGGGTCCAGCATTTT.

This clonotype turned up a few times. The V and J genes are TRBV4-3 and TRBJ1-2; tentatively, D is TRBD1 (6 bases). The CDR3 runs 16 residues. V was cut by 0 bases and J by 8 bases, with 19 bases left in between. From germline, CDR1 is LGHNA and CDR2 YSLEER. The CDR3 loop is CASSQDFRLTGRGYTF. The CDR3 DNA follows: TGCGCCAGCAGCCAAGATTTCCGCCTTACAGGGAGAGGCTACACCTTC.

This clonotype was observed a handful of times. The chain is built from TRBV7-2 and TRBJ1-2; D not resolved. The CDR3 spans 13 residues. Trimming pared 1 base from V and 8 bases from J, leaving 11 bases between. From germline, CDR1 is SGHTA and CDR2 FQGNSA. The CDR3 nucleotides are TGTGCCAGCAGCTTAGTTCACCGTCGGGGCTACACCTTC. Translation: CASSLVHRRGYTF.

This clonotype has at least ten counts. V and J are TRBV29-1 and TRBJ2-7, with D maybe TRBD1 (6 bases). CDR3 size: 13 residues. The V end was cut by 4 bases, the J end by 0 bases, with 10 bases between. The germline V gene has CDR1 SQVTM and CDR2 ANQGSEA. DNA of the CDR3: TGCAGCGTTGCTGGGGGCAGCTCCTACGAGCAGTACTTC. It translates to CSVAGGSSYEQYF.